The rows below give T cell receptor beta chains drawn from one sample of a study of beta chain features in type 1 diabetes. Repertoires were generated with immunoSEQ multiplex PCR, while TCRdb's copy carries only in-frame clones and drops some. The repertoire consists of 130,000 to 150,000 clones, with about 51% occurring once and the leading ten covering under 0.45%. Source material: Tregs from blood. The receptor source for this set is a man aged 18 to 29 in good health. CDR3s include the opening cysteine and the closing phenylalanine or tryptophan. A D gene is named only where the DNA matches it firmly. Only part of the rows carry a size: once, few, many, or a class if the clone is expanded.

d_gene	abundance	v_gene	j_gene	CDR3aa	CDR3nt
-	-	TRBV7-8	TRBJ1-2	CASSLVGSSYGYTF	TGTGCCAGCAGCTTAGTAGGGAGTAGCTATGGCTACACCTTC
TRBD1	-	TRBV5-1	TRBJ1-1	CASSSSRRGQGANTEAFF	TGCGCCAGCAGCTCCTCCCGAAGGGGACAGGGGGCGAACACTGAAGCTTTCTTT
TRBD1	-	TRBV27	TRBJ1-2	CASSLQGRNYGYTF	TGTGCCAGCAGCCTACAGGGGAGAAACTATGGCTACACCTTC
-	few	TRBV27	TRBJ2-5	CASSFYGLLQETQYF	TGTGCCAGCAGTTTTTATGGACTATTACAAGAGACCCAGTACTTC
-	-	TRBV28	TRBJ1-1	CASSPMGGLITEAFF	TGTGCCAGCAGTCCCATGGGGGGGTTGATCACTGAAGCTTTCTTT
TRBD1	-	TRBV2	TRBJ1-6	CASSWTGVNSPLHF	TGTGCCAGCAGTTGGACAGGGGTTAATTCACCCCTCCACTTT
-	-	TRBV29-1	TRBJ2-3	CSVDIDTQYF	TGCAGCGTTGACATAGATACGCAGTATTTT
TRBD2	once	TRBV5-4	TRBJ2-7	CASNMGLADEQYF	TGTGCCAGCAATATGGGACTAGCAGACGAGCAGTACTTC
TRBD2	few	TRBV7-2	TRBJ2-5	CASSWGGETQYF	TGTGCCAGCAGCTGGGGGGGAGAGACCCAGTACTTC
-	few	TRBV4-2	TRBJ1-3	CASSQGPRSRGNTIYF	TGTGCCAGCAGCCAAGGTCCTCGGAGCCGTGGAAACACCATATATTTT
TRBD1	few	TRBV7-2	TRBJ2-7	CASSLEAGGPYEQYF	TGTGCCAGCAGCTTAGAGGCAGGGGGCCCCTACGAGCAGTACTTC
-	-	TRBV7-2	TRBJ1-5	CASSLIRAGRYNQPQHF	TGTGCCAGCAGCTTAATAAGGGCGGGCAGATACAATCAGCCCCAGCATTTT
-	-	TRBV15	TRBJ2-5	CATSRDVSRWETQYF	TGTGCCACCAGCAGAGATGTGAGCCGTTGGGAGACCCAGTACTTC
-	-	TRBV5-1	TRBJ1-1	CASSIGHTEAFF	TGCGCCAGCAGCATTGGCCACACTGAAGCTTTCTTT
TRBD1	-	TRBV25-1	TRBJ1-6	CASASQGGYNSPLHF	TGTGCCAGCGCATCCCAGGGGGGCTATAATTCACCCCTCCACTTT
-	-	TRBV30	TRBJ1-1	CAWSVGQTSLNTEAFF	TGTGCCTGGAGTGTCGGACAGACCTCCTTAAACACTGAAGCTTTCTTT
TRBD1	few	TRBV30	TRBJ1-1	CAWSEKVTGGWAAEAFF	TGTGCCTGGAGTGAAAAGGTGACAGGGGGCTGGGCGGCTGAAGCTTTCTTT
-	few	TRBV19	TRBJ2-7	CASSNQLARAYEQYF	TGTGCCAGTAGTAATCAACTAGCAAGAGCCTACGAGCAGTACTTC
TRBD1	-	TRBV2	TRBJ1-2	CASNQGQPRGYTF	TGTGCCAGCAATCAGGGACAGCCCCGGGGCTACACCTTC
-	few	TRBV7-9	TRBJ1-4	CASSLGVAANEKLFF	TGTGCCAGCAGCTTAGGGGTAGCTGCTAATGAAAAACTGTTTTTT
TRBD1	few	TRBV5-1	TRBJ2-7	CASSSGTGRRQYF	TGCGCCAGCAGCTCCGGGACAGGCCGGCGGCAGTACTTC
-	-	TRBV7-2	TRBJ2-7	CASSEAGAHSYEQYF	TGTGCCAGCAGCGAGGCGGGGGCCCACTCCTACGAGCAGTACTTC
-	-	TRBV11-1	TRBJ1-1	CASSLVNFHTGVEAFF	TGTGCCAGCAGCCTTGTGAACTTTCACACGGGTGTTGAAGCTTTCTTT
-	few	TRBV25-1	TRBJ1-2	CASSPPGMPKNGYTF	TGTGCCAGTTCCCCTCCAGGGATGCCAAAGAATGGCTACACCTTC
TRBD1	-	TRBV10-3	TRBJ1-5	CAISRDSSWPQHF	TGTGCCATCAGTCGGGACAGTTCATGGCCCCAGCATTTT
-	-	TRBV5-1	TRBJ1-1	CASSIKDSFEAFF	TGCGCCAGCAGCATTAAGGACAGTTTTGAAGCTTTCTTT
-	-	TRBV6-5	TRBJ2-7	CASSPPGRPGQYF	TGTGCCAGCAGCCCACCCGGTCGTCCGGGGCAGTACTTC
-	few	TRBV5-1	TRBJ2-7	CASSLMRNGEQYF	TGCGCCAGCAGCTTGATGCGGAATGGCGAGCAGTACTTC
TRBD1	-	TRBV7-9	TRBJ2-1	CASSPGQGLLHNEQFF	TGTGCCAGCAGCCCGGGACAGGGTCTCCTGCACAATGAGCAGTTCTTC
-	-	TRBV19	TRBJ2-5	CASSFFASQETQYF	TGTGCCAGTAGCTTCTTCGCCAGCCAAGAGACCCAGTACTTC
TRBD1	-	TRBV2	TRBJ2-5	CASVGQVGETQYF	TGTGCCAGCGTGGGACAGGTGGGAGAGACCCAGTACTTC
-	few	TRBV7-2	TRBJ2-4	CASSLFGGKDIQYF	TGTGCCAGCAGCTTATTTGGGGGGAAGGACATTCAGTACTTC
TRBD1	few	TRBV13	TRBJ2-7	CASSSAGTGSYEQYF	TGTGCCAGCAGCTCAGCCGGGACAGGGTCTTACGAGCAGTACTTC
TRBD1	-	TRBV5-4	TRBJ1-2	CASSEGTAYGYTF	TGTGCCAGCAGCGAAGGGACAGCCTATGGCTACACCTTC
TRBD2	-	TRBV25-1	TRBJ2-5	CASSEFGRGGQETQYF	TGTGCCAGCAGTGAATTTGGGCGGGGGGGCCAGGAGACCCAGTACTTC
TRBD1	few	TRBV6-5	TRBJ2-7	CASKDRAYEQYF	TGTGCCAGCAAGGACAGGGCCTACGAGCAGTACTTC
-	-	TRBV18	TRBJ2-3	CASSALSDTQYF	TGTGCCAGCTCAGCGTTGTCAGATACGCAGTATTTT
TRBD1	-	TRBV5-1	TRBJ2-7	CASSPGQRFYEQYF	TGCGCCAGCAGCCCGGGACAGAGATTCTACGAGCAGTACTTC
-	-	TRBV9	TRBJ1-1	CASSGLTGRNTEAFF	TGTGCCAGCAGCGGGCTGACAGGACGGAACACTGAAGCTTTCTTT
-	many	TRBV23-1	TRBJ2-1	CASSQDTYNEQFF	TGCGCCAGCAGTCAAGACACCTACAATGAGCAGTTCTTC
-	-	TRBV5-1	TRBJ2-5	CASSPQGLETQYF	TGCGCCAGCAGCCCGCAGGGGTTGGAGACCCAGTACTTC
TRBD1	-	TRBV2	TRBJ2-2	CASRNNRGANTGELFF	TGTGCCAGCAGAAACAACAGGGGAGCGAACACCGGGGAGCTGTTTTTT
-	-	TRBV10-3	TRBJ2-7	CAISEGGAVGDEQYF	TGTGCCATCAGTGAAGGGGGGGCCGTCGGCGACGAGCAGTACTTC
-	-	TRBV28	TRBJ1-2	CASSPARGGTAGYTF	TGTGCCAGCAGTCCGGCTAGAGGGGGAACGGCCGGCTACACCTTC
TRBD2	once	TRBV5-6	TRBJ2-7	CASTPGLEREQYF	TGTGCCAGTACTCCGGGACTAGAAAGGGAGCAGTACTTC
-	-	TRBV10-3	TRBJ2-3	CAIRPQGRTDTQYF	TGTGCCATCAGACCCCAGGGAAGGACAGATACGCAGTATTTT
TRBD2	-	TRBV5-1	TRBJ2-3	CASSNRLAGADTQYF	TGCGCCAGCAGCAACAGACTAGCGGGTGCAGATACGCAGTATTTT
-	few	TRBV5-1	TRBJ1-2	CASSSRADLVYGYTF	TGCGCCAGCAGCTCGAGGGCAGATCTCGTCTATGGCTACACCTTC
-	-	TRBV4-3	TRBJ1-5	CASSPQGRSNQPQHF	TGCGCCAGCAGCCCCCAAGGCAGGAGCAATCAGCCCCAGCATTTT
-	-	TRBV19	TRBJ2-2	CASGLLRDTGELFF	TGTGCCAGTGGACTTCTGCGGGACACCGGGGAGCTGTTTTTT
-	-	TRBV29-1	TRBJ2-2	CSISSPGGELFF	TGCAGCATCTCTAGCCCGGGGGGGGAGCTGTTTTTT
TRBD1	-	TRBV12-5	TRBJ2-7	CAGRWTGGEYEQYF	TGTGCTGGACGCTGGACAGGGGGCGAGTACGAGCAGTACTTC
TRBD2	-	TRBV19	TRBJ2-3	CASSISSGRATDTQYF	TGTGCCAGTAGTATTTCCAGCGGGAGGGCTACAGATACGCAGTATTTT
-	-	TRBV19	TRBJ2-7	CASSSGLSYEQYF	TGTGCCAGTAGTTCGGGACTGTCCTACGAGCAGTACTTC